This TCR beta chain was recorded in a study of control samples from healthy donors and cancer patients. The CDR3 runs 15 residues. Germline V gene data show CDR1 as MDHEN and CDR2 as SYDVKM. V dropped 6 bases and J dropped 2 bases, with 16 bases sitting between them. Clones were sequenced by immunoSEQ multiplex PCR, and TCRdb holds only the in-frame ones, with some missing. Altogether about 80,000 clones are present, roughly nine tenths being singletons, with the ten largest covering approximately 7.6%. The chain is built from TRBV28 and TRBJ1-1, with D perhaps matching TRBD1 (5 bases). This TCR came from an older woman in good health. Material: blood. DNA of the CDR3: TGTGCCAGCAGCCTGGCGGGGGTCCCTAACACTGAAGCTTTCTTT. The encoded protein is CASSLAGVPNTEAFF. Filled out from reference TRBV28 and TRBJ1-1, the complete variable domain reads DVKVTQSSRYLVKRTGEKVFLECVQDMDHENMFWYRQDPGLGLRLIYFSYDVKMKEKGDIPEGYSVSREKKERFSLILESASTNQTSMYLCASSLAGVPNTEAFFGQGTRLTVV.